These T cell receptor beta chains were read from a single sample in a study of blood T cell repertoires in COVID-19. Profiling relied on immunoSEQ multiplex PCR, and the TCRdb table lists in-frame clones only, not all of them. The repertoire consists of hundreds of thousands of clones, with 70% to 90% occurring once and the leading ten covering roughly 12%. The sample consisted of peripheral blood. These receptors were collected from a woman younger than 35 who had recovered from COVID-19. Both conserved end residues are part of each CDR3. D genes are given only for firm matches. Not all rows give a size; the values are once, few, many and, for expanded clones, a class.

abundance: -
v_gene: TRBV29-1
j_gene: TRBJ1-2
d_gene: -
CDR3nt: TGCAGCGTTGAAGACTCGGGGACATCTGGGGGCTATGGCTACACCTTC
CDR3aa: CSVEDSGTSGGYGYTF

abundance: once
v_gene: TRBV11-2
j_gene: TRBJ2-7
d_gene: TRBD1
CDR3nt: TGTGCCAGCAGCGCCCCGGACAGGACTTTCTACGAGCAGTACTTC
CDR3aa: CASSAPDRTFYEQYF

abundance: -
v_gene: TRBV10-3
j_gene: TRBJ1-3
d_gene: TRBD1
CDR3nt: TGTGCCATCAGAGACGAGATCACCGGGACAGGGAACACCATATATTTT
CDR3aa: CAIRDEITGTGNTIYF

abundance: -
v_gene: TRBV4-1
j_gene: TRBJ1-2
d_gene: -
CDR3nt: TGCGCCAGCAGCCAAGAATTATCGAGAAACTATGGCTACACCTTC
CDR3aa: CASSQELSRNYGYTF

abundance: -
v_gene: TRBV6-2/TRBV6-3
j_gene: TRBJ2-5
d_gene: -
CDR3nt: TGTGCCAGCAGTGGGACTGGTTTTCGTGAGCGGACCCAGTACTTC
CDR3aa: CASSGTGFRERTQYF

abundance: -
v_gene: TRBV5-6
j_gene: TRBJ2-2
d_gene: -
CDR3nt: TGTGCCAGCAGCTTGCTACGGGTGCGCACCGGGGAGCTGTTTTTT
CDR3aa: CASSLLRVRTGELFF

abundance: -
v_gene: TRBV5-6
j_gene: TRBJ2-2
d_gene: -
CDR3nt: TGTGCCAGCAGCCCTGGGACAATGAACACCGGGGAGCTGTTTTTT
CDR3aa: CASSPGTMNTGELFF

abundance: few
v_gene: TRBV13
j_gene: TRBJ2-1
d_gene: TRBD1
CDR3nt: TGTGCCAGCAGCTCCTCCGGGACAGGGGGCAGTAAGAACTACAATGAGCAGTTCTTC
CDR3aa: CASSSSGTGGSKNYNEQFF

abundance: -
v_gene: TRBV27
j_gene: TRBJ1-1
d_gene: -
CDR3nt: TGTGCCAGCAGTTTCCAACCCGGGACTGAAGCTTTCTTT
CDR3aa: CASSFQPGTEAFF

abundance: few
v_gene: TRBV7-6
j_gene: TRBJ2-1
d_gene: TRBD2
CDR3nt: TGTGCCAGCAGCCCACTAGCGGGGTCCTACAATGAGCAGTTCTTC
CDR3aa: CASSPLAGSYNEQFF

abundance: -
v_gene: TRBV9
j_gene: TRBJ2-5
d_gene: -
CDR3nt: TGTGCCAGCAGCGTAGCTCATACAGGGTGGGAAGAGACCCAGTACTTC
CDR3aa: CASSVAHTGWEETQYF

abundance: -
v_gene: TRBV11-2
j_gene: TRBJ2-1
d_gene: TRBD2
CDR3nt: TGTGCCAGCCGGCCCGTTCGCGGGAGACTTAATGAGCAGTTCTTC
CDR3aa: CASRPVRGRLNEQFF

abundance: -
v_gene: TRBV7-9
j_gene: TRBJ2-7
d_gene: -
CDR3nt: TGTGCCAGCAGCTTAGTTGGGCAGAACTACGAGCAGTACTTC
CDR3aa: CASSLVGQNYEQYF

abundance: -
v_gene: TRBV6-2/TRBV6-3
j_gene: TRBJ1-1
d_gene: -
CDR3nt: TGTGCCAGCAGTTTAGGGGGAAGGACTGAAGCTTTCTTT
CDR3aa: CASSLGGRTEAFF

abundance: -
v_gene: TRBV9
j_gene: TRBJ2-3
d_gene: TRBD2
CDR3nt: TGTGCCAGCGCACTAGCGGGAGGACCAGATACGCAGTATTTT
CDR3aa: CASALAGGPDTQYF

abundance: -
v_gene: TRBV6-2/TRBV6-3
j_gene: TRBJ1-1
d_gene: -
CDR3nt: TGTGCCAGCAGTTACCAGGGTTACACTGAAGCTTTCTTT
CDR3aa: CASSYQGYTEAFF

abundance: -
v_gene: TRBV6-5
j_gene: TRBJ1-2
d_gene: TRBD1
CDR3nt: TGTGCCAGCATTGGGACAGGGGGCAATTTGGGCTACACCTTC
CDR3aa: CASIGTGGNLGYTF

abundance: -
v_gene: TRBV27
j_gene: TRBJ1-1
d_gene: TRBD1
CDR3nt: TGTGCCAGCAGTTTTGGTGCTCGGGGACAGGGGGACACTGAAGCTTTCTTT
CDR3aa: CASSFGARGQGDTEAFF

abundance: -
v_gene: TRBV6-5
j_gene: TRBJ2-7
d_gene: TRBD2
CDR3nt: TGTGCCAGCAGAACCGGGACTAGCGGTGGCTACGAGCAGTACTTC
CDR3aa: CASRTGTSGGYEQYF

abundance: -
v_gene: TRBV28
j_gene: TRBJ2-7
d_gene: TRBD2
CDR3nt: TGTGCCAGCAAAGCGGGAGCCCTGTACTACGAGCAGTACTTC
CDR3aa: CASKAGALYYEQYF

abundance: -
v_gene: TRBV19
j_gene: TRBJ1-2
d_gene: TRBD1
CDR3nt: TGTGCCAGTAGTAACCCCGGCCGCCATTTAGACAGGGCGAATGGCTACACCTTC
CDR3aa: CASSNPGRHLDRANGYTF

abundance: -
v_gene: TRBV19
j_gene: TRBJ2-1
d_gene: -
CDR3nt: TGTGCCACAGAAGGGGTGGGGAATGAGCAGTTCTTC
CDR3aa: CATEGVGNEQFF

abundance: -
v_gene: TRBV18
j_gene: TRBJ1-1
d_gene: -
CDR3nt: TGTGCCAGCTCACCGAGTGCAGGTCCAGAAGCTTTCTTT
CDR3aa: CASSPSAGPEAFF

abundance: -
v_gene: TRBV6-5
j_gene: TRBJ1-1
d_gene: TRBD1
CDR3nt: TGTGCCAGCAGTACCCGGGACAGGCCTCCCGAAGCTTTCTTT
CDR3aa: CASSTRDRPPEAFF

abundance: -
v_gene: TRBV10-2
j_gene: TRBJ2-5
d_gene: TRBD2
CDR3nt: TGCGCCAGCACCGAACTAGCGGGGACCCAGTACTTC
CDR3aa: CASTELAGTQYF

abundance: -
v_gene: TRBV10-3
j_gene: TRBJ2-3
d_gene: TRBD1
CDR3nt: TGTGCCATCAGCGAAGGTGGTGGCCAGGGGGCCACAGATACGCAGTATTTT
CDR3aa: CAISEGGGQGATDTQYF

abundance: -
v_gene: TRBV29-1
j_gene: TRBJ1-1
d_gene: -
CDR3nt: TGCAGCGTAGCAGGGATGTTTGAGAACACTGAAGCTTTCTTT
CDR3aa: CSVAGMFENTEAFF

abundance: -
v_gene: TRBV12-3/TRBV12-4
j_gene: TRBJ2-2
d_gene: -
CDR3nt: TGTGCCAGCAAGACAGACACCGGGGAGCTGTTTTTT
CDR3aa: CASKTDTGELFF

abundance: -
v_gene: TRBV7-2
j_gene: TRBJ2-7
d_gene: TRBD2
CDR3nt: TGTGCCAGCAGCTTAGGAACTAGCGGGAGTCGGGAGCAGTACTTC
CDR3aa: CASSLGTSGSREQYF

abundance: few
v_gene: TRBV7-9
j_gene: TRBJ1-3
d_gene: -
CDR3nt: TGTGCCAGCAGCTCCGCCGGGGGGGCGCGAGAAGGATATTTT
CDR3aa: CASSSAGGAREGYF

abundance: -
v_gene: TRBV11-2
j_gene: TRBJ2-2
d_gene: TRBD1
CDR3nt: TGTGCCAGCAGCTCGAGGACAGGGCGGACCGGGGAGCTGTTTTTT
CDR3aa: CASSSRTGRTGELFF

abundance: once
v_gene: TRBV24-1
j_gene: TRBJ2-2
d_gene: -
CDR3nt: TGTGCCACCAGTGATTTAAACGGGAACACCGGGGAGCTGTTTTTT
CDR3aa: CATSDLNGNTGELFF

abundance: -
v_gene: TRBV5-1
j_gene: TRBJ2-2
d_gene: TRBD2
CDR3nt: TGCGCCAGCAGCCCAAATAGCGGGAGGGGATACACCGGGGAGCTGTTTTTT
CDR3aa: CASSPNSGRGYTGELFF

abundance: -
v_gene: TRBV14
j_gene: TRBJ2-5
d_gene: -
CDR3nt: TGTGCCAGCAGCCAAGATCTAGTAGAGACCCAGTACTTC
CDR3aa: CASSQDLVETQYF

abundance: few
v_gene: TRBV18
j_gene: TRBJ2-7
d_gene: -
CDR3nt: TGTGCCAGCTCACCACCTCCAGTTGGCTCCTACGAGCAGTACTTC
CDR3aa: CASSPPPVGSYEQYF